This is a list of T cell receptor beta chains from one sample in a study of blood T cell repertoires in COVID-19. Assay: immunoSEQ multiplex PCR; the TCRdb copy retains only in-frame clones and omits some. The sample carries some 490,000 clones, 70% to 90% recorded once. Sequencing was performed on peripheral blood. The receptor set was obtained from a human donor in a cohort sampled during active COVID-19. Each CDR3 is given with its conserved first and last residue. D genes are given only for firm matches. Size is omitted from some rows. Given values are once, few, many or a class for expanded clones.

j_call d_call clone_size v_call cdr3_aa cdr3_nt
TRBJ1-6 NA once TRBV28 CASSQDSPLHF TGTGCCAGCAGCCAGGATTCACCCCTCCACTTT
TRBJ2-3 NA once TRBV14 CASSGQVVDTQYF TGTGCCAGCAGCGGTCAGGTGGTAGATACGCAGTATTTT
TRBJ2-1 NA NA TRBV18 CASSPQGYNEQFF TGTGCCAGCTCACCGCAGGGGTACAATGAGCAGTTCTTC
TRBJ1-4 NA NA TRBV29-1 CSVSRATNEKLFF TGCAGCGTATCAAGAGCAACTAATGAAAAACTGTTTTTT
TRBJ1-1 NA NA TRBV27 CASSLSVSVEAFF TGTGCCAGCAGTTTATCGGTCTCAGTTGAAGCTTTCTTT
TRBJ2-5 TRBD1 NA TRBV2 CASSEMGQGQETQYF TGTGCCAGCAGTGAAATGGGACAGGGACAAGAGACCCAGTACTTC
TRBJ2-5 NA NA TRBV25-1 CASSESRGWETQYF TGTGCCAGCAGTGAAAGTAGGGGTTGGGAGACCCAGTACTTC
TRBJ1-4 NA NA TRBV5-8 CASSFLAQGDEKLFF TGTGCCAGCAGCTTTCTTGCCCAGGGCGATGAAAAACTGTTTTTT
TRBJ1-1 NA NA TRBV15 CATSRQRRTGSGAEAFF TGTGCCACCAGCAGACAGCGAAGGACGGGCTCCGGGGCTGAAGCTTTCTTT
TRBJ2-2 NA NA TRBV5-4 CASSSGTTGELFF TGTGCCAGCAGCTCCGGGACTACCGGGGAGCTGTTTTTT
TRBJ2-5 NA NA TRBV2 CASSGGPAGEGETQYF TGTGCCAGCAGTGGAGGACCAGCGGGTGAGGGAGAGACCCAGTACTTC
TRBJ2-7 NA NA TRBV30 CACRGPGRTYEQYF TGTGCCTGTCGTGGCCCGGGGAGAACGTACGAGCAGTACTTC
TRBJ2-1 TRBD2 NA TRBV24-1 CATGEAAGGNNEQFF TGTGCCACCGGGGAGGCGGCGGGAGGAAACAATGAGCAGTTCTTC
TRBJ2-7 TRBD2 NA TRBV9 CASSVGGASSGSSHEQYF TGTGCCAGCAGCGTGGGGGGGGCGTCTAGCGGGAGTAGCCACGAGCAGTACTTC
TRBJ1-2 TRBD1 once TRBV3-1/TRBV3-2 CASSPLTGLYGYTF TGTGCCAGCAGCCCGCTGACAGGGCTCTATGGCTACACCTTC
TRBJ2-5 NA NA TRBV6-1 CASSDAGLWTTQYF TGTGCCAGCAGTGATGCGGGACTCTGGACAACCCAGTACTTC
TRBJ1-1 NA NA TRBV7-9 CASSLVLGESSEAFF TGTGCCAGCAGCTTAGTACTAGGTGAGAGCTCTGAAGCTTTCTTT
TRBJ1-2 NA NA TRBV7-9 CASTTFGGYGYTF TGTGCCAGCACCACGTTCGGGGGGTATGGCTACACCTTC
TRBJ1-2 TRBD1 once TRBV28 CASRTPGTGSGYTF TGTGCCAGCAGGACTCCCGGGACAGGGAGTGGCTACACCTTC
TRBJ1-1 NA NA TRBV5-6 CASSLSRKGDEAFF TGTGCCAGCAGCTTGAGCAGGAAAGGGGATGAAGCTTTCTTT
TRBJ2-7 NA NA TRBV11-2 CASSSSYAGQFKVNEQYF TGTGCCAGCAGCTCGTCTTACGCCGGACAGTTTAAGGTCAACGAGCAGTACTTC
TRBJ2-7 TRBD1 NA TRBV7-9 CASSLGGGSEDEQYF TGTGCCAGCAGCTTAGGAGGGGGCTCGGAAGACGAGCAGTACTTC
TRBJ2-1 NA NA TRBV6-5 CASSYSRGTNYNEQFF TGTGCCAGCAGTTACTCGAGGGGGACCAACTACAATGAGCAGTTCTTC
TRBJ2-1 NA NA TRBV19 CASGPSVQGPGFF TGTGCCAGTGGACCGTCAGTACAGGGTCCAGGGTTCTTC
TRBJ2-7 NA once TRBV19 CASSIRAFTYEQYF TGTGCCAGTAGTATCCGCGCGTTTACCTACGAGCAGTACTTC
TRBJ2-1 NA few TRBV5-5 CASSSPLKPYNEQFF TGTGCCAGCAGCTCCCCTCTGAAGCCCTACAATGAGCAGTTCTTC
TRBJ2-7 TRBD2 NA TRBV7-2 CASSSHGPSSGAYEQYF TGTGCCAGCAGCTCCCACGGCCCCTCTAGCGGAGCATACGAGCAGTACTTC
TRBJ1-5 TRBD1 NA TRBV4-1 CASSWTGGGRPQHF TGCGCCAGCAGCTGGACAGGGGGCGGCCGGCCCCAGCATTTT
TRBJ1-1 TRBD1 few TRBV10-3 CAISGKTGGADTEAFF TGTGCCATCAGTGGAAAAACAGGGGGCGCGGACACTGAAGCTTTCTTT